This entry lists 18 T cell receptor beta chains sequenced from one sample in a study of blood T cell repertoires in COVID-19. This table comes from immunoSEQ multiplex PCR, and its TCRdb copy is limited to in-frame clones, with some not included. The top ten clones hold about two fifths of a sample with 150,000 or so clones, 84% of them seen once. The sample comprised peripheral blood. The receptors were gathered from a human donor in a cohort sampled during active COVID-19.

The chain is built from TRBV7-2 and TRBJ1-3, with 10 bases aligning to TRBD1. V lost 5 bases, J lost 0 bases, and 13 bases stayed unmatched. Germline V CDR1 and CDR2: SGHTA, FQGNSA. CDR3 length: 19 residues. In DNA form, the CDR3 reads TGTGCCAGCAGCCCTCCGGGACAGGGGTTTGGAAGCTCTGGAAACACCATATATTTT. The encoded protein is CASSPPGQGFGSSGNTIYF.

The chain recombines TRBV19 with TRBJ2-7; no clear D. Looked up from germline, CDR1 is LNHDA and CDR2 is SQIVND (reference sequence). The germline V and J ends were trimmed by 2 bases and 3 bases, with 8 bases remaining between them. The CDR3 loop spans 13 amino acids. Here the CDR3 reads CASSISRSYEQYF. The CDR3 DNA sequence: TGTGCCAGTAGTATAAGCCGAAGCTACGAGCAGTACTTC. Combining the CDR3 with reference TRBV19 and TRBJ2-7 gives the whole variable domain DGGITQSPKYLFRKEGQNVTLSCEQNLNHDAMYWYRQDPGQGLRLIYYSQIVNDFQKGDIAEGYSVSREKKESFPLTVTSAQKNPTAFYLCASSISRSYEQYFGPGTRLTVT.

V is TRBV7-2 and J is TRBJ1-1, with 10 nucleotides matching TRBD1. This CDR3 contains 15 residues. The germline V gene has CDR1 SGHTA and CDR2 FQGNSA. With V trimmed by 7 bases and J by 3 bases, 8 bases remained unmatched. CDR3 nucleotide sequence: TGTGCCAGCACCGATCCGACAGGGGGCCACACTGAAGCTTTCTTT. This translates into CASTDPTGGHTEAFF.

The chain uses TRBV2 and TRBJ2-7, with TRBD1 identical over 7 bases. Germline assignment: CDR1 SNHLY and CDR2 FYNNEI. Trimming took 7 bases from V and 4 from J; bases not matched to a gene: 10. The CDR3 contains 14 residues. The CDR3 DNA follows: TGTGCCAGCATGTGGGCGACAGGGCCATACGAGCAGTACTTC. Amino acids: CASMWATGPYEQYF.

The chain joins TRBV24-1 to TRBJ2-1; a weak D match, TRBD2 (5 bases). CDR3 length: 15 amino acids. The germline V and J ends were trimmed by 5 bases and 4 bases, with 14 bases remaining between them. Per the germline V gene, CDR1 is KGHDR and CDR2 is SFDVKD. CDR3 loop: CATSAAGSSYNEQFF. CDR3 in DNA: TGTGCCACCAGTGCTGCGGGCAGCTCGTACAATGAGCAGTTCTTC.

The chain combines TRBV25-1 with TRBJ2-1, with 8 bases aligning to TRBD1. The CDR3 spans 13 residues. V lost 6 bases and J lost 4; bases outside the gene matches: 2. Per germline, CDR1 MGHDK and CDR2 SYGVNS. Written as DNA, the CDR3 is TGTGCCAGCAGAGGACAGGGATACAATGAGCAGTTCTTC. This gives the protein CASRGQGYNEQFF.

The chain employs TRBV3-1 (or the pseudogene TRBV3-2) and TRBJ2-1; TRBD2 matches at 10 bases. CDR1 is LGHDT, CDR2 YNNKEL, per germline (reference sequence). CDR3 size: 18 residues. J was trimmed by 2 bases and V by 1 base; bases with no gene match: 8. The CDR3: CASSQGTSGIYPYNEQFF. CDR3 coding DNA: TGTGCCAGCAGCCAAGGGACTAGCGGAATTTACCCCTACAATGAGCAGTTCTTC.

The chain couples TRBV18 to TRBJ2-6, with D tentatively TRBD1 (6 bases). From germline, CDR1 is KGHSH and CDR2 LQKENI. CDR3 length: 17 residues. V was clipped by 4 bases and J by 0 bases, with 13 bases between them. The CDR3 DNA reads TGTGCCAGCTCACGGGCACAGGGAAGCTCTGGGGCCAACGTCCTGACTTTC. Its translation is CASSRAQGSSGANVLTF.

The genes are TRBV7-9 and TRBJ2-5; 11 bases map to TRBD2. The CDR3 consists of 16 residues. The junction had 10 bases not matched to a gene; V was cut back by 3 bases and J by 7 bases. CDR1 SEHNR and CDR2 FQNEAQ come from the germline V gene (reference sequence). The CDR3: CASSLELAGDYRTQYF. The CDR3 DNA is TGTGCCAGCAGCTTGGAACTAGCGGGGGATTATCGGACCCAGTACTTC.

This chain links TRBV29-1 with TRBJ2-1; possible D gene TRBD2, 5 bases. V lost 7 bases and J lost 7, with 23 bases in between. The CDR3 covers 15 residues. Per the germline V gene, CDR1 is SQVTM and CDR2 is ANQGSEA. CDR3 protein: CSASWYGELRNEQFF. As DNA, the CDR3 is TGCAGCGCGAGTTGGTACGGGGAGCTACGGAATGAGCAGTTCTTC.

The chain links TRBV3-1 (or the pseudogene TRBV3-2) to TRBJ2-5; a weak D match, TRBD2 (6 bases). Looked up from germline, CDR1 is LGHDT and CDR2 is YNNKEL (reference sequence). This CDR3 region has 15 residues. Trimming shortened V by 0 bases and J by 3 bases, and 11 bases separated the two germline ends. The CDR3 reads CASSQDPLAKETQYF. Written as DNA, the CDR3 is TGTGCCAGCAGCCAAGACCCCCTAGCGAAAGAGACCCAGTACTTC.

The V call is TRBV19, the J call TRBJ2-4; 9 positions match TRBD1. In germline, CDR1 is LNHDA, CDR2 SQIVND (reference sequence). Trimming took 4 bases from V and 3 from J; bases not matched to a gene: 13. The CDR3 extends over 18 amino acids. CDR3: CASSTVQGADGHKNIQYF. Written as DNA, the CDR3 is TGTGCCAGTAGTACAGTACAGGGGGCGGATGGTCACAAAAACATTCAGTACTTC.

With respect to this clone: This sample includes further DNA sequences coding for the same CDR3. The chain links TRBV12-3 or TRBV12-4 to TRBJ1-2; tentatively, D is TRBD1 (5 bases). This CDR3 has 12 amino acids. Deletions cut 3 bases from V and 8 bases from J, with 10 bases between. The CDR3 here is CASSFGQGGYTF. For the CDR3, the DNA is TGTGCCAGCAGTTTCGGACAAGGCGGCTACACCTTC.

This clone turned up a few times. The chain carries TRBV19 and TRBJ1-1; D unclear. Deletions cut 6 bases from V and 1 base from J, with 9 bases between. Germline-derived CDR1 and CDR2 are LNHDA and SQIVND (reference sequence). The CDR3 consists of 13 residues. The CDR3 DNA sequence: TGTGCCAGTAGCAGTCAGCGGAACACTGAAGCTTTCTTT. Protein: CASSSQRNTEAFF.

V and J are TRBV5-1 and TRBJ2-3; perhaps TRBD1 as D (5 bases). Germline V gene data show CDR1 as SGHRS and CDR2 as YFSETQ. Trimming shortened V by 0 bases and J by 3 bases, and 17 bases separated the two germline ends. The CDR3 contains 17 residues. In nucleotides, the CDR3 is TGCGCCAGCAGCTTGGCGTTAGGCAGGGCAAGGACAGATACGCAGTATTTT. Translated, it gives CASSLALGRARTDTQYF.

The rearrangement links TRBV12-3 or TRBV12-4 to TRBJ1-1, with D tentatively TRBD1 (5 bases). The CDR3 consists of 12 residues. V lost 6 bases to trimming and J lost 4 bases, with 9 bases between them. Written as DNA, the CDR3 is TGTGCCAGCAGCGGGGGGGGCACTGAAGCTTTCTTT. Translated, it gives CASSGGGTEAFF.

The chain employs TRBV29-1 and TRBJ2-5; TRBD2 matches 7 bases. The length of the CDR3 is 12 residues. V shed 5 bases and J 9 bases; nucleotides not matched to a gene: 9. Germline assignment: CDR1 SQVTM and CDR2 ANQGSEA. The CDR3 coding sequence is TGCAGCGTTCGGCGGGAGAACCGGTCCCAGTACTTC. Translated, it gives CSVRRENRSQYF.

V usage is TRBV6-5 and J usage is TRBJ1-6; weak D call: TRBD1 (5 bases). This CDR3 spans 15 amino acids. CDR1 and CDR2 from the germline V gene are MNHEY and SVGAGI. The V and J ends lost 2 bases and 0 bases respectively, with 5 bases between them. The CDR3 loop is CASSYDSSYNSPLHF. The CDR3 DNA follows: TGTGCCAGCAGTTACGACAGCTCCTATAATTCACCCCTCCACTTT.